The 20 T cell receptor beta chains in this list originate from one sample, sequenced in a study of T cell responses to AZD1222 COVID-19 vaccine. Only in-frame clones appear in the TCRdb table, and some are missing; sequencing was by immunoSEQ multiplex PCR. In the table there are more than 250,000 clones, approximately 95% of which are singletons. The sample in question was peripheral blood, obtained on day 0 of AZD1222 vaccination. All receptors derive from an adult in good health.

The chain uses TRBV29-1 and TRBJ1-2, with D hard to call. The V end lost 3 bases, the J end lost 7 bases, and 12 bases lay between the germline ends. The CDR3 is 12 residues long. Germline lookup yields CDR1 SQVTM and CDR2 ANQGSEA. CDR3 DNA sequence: TGCAGCGTTGACTATTATAGTTCTGGCTACACCTTC. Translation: CSVDYYSSGYTF.

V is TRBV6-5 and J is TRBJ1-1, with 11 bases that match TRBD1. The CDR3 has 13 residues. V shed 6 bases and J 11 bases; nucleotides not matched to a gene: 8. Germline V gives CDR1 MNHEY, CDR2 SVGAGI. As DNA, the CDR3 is TGTGCCAGCAGCCGCGGACAGGGGGCACCGGCTTTCTTT. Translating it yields CASSRGQGAPAFF.

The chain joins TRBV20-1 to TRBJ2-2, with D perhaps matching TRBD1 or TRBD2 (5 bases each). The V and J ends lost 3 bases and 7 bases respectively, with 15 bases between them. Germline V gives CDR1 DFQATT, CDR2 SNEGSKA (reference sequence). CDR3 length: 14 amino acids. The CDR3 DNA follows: TGCAGTGCTAGTTCGGGGCCCCGGGGCGGGGAGCTGTTTTTT. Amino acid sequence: CSASSGPRGGELFF.

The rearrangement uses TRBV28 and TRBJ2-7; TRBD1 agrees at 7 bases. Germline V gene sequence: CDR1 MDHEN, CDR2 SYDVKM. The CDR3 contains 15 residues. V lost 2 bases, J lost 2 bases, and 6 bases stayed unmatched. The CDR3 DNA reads TGTGCCAGCAGTTTAAGTAGCACAGGGGCCTACGAGCAGTACTTC. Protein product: CASSLSSTGAYEQYF.

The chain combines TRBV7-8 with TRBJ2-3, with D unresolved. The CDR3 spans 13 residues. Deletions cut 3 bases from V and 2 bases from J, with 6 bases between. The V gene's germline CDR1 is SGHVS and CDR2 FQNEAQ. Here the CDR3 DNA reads TGTGCCAGCAGCTTCGGCCTCACAGATACGCAGTATTTT. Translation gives CASSFGLTDTQYF.

CDR3 loop: CASSNPPGARRNTIYF. CDR3 nucleotide sequence: TGTGCCAGCAGCAACCCTCCGGGGGCTAGAAGAAACACCATATATTTT. The chain uses TRBV11-2 and TRBJ1-3; maybe TRBD1 (6 bases). This CDR3 is built from 16 residues. V shed 5 bases and J shed 5 bases, with 19 bases lying between them. From germline, CDR1 is SGHAT and CDR2 FQNNGV.

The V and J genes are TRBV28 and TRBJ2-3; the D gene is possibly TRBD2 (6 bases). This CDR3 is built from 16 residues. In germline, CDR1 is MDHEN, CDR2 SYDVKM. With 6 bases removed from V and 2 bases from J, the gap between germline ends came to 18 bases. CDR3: CASSPVVSGDTDTQYF. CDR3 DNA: TGTGCCAGCAGCCCCGTAGTGTCGGGGGACACAGATACGCAGTATTTT. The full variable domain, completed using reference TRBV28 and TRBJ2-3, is DVKVTQSSRYLVKRTGEKVFLECVQDMDHENMFWYRQDPGLGLRLIYFSYDVKMKEKGDIPEGYSVSREKKERFSLILESASTNQTSMYLCASSPVVSGDTDTQYFGPGTRLTVL.

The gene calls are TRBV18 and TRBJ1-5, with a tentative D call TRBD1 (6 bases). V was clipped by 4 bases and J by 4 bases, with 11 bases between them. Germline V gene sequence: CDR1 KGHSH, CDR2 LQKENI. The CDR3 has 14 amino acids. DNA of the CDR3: TGTGCCAGCTCACGACAGGACCCAAATCAGCCCCAGCATTTT. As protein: CASSRQDPNQPQHF.

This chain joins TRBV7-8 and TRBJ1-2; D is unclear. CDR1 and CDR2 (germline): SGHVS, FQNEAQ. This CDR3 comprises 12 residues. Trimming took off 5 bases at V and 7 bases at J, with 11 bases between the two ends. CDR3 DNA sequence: TGTGCCAGCAGCCCAGTAGGCCTTGGCTACACCTTC. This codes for CASSPVGLGYTF.

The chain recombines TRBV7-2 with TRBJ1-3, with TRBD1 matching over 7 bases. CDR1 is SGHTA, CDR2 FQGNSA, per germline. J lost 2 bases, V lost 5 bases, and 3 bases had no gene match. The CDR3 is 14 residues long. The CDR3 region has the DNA TGTGCCAGCAGCCGTACAGGGGCTGGAAACACCATATATTTT. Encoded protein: CASSRTGAGNTIYF.

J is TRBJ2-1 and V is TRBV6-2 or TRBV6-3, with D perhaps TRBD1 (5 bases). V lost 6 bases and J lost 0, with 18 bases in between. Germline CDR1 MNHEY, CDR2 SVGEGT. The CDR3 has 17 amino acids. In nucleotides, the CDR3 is TGTGCCAGCAGCCGCCGTGTAGGGGCATACTCCTACAATGAGCAGTTCTTC. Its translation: CASSRRVGAYSYNEQFF.

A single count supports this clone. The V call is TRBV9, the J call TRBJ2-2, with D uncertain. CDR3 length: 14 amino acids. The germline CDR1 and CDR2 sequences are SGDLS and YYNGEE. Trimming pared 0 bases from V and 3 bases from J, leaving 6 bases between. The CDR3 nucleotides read TGTGCCAGCAGCGTAGCGACTTACACCGGGGAGCTGTTTTTT. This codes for CASSVATYTGELFF.

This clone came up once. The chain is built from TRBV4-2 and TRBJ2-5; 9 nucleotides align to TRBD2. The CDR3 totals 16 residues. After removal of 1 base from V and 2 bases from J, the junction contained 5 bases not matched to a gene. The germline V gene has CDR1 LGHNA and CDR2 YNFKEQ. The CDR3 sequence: CASSQAKTSGQETQYF. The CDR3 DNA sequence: TGTGCCAGCAGCCAAGCGAAGACTAGCGGACAAGAGACCCAGTACTTC.

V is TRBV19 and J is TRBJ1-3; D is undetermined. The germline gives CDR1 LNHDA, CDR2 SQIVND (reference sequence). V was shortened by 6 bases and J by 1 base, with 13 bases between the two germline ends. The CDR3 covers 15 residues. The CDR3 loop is CASRRAKKSGNTIYF. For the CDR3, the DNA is TGTGCCAGTAGGCGCGCGAAGAAATCTGGAAACACCATATATTTT.

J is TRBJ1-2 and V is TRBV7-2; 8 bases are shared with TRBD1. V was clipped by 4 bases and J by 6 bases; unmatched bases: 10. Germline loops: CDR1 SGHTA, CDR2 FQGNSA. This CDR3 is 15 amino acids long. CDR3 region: CASSYSLQGVDGYTF. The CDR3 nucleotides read TGTGCCAGCAGCTACAGCCTACAGGGGGTGGATGGCTACACCTTC.

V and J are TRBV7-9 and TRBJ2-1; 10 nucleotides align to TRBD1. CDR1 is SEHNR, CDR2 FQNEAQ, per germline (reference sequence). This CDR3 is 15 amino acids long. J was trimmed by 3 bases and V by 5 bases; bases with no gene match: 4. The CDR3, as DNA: TGTGCCAGCAGCCCCTGGACAGGGGGCTACAATGAGCAGTTCTTC. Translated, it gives CASSPWTGGYNEQFF.

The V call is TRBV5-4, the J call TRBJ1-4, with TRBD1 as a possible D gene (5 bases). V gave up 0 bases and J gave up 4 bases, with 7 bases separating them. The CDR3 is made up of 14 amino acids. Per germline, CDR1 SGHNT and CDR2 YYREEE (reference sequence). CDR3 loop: CASSLGGINEKLFF. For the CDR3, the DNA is TGTGCCAGCAGCTTGGGGGGCATTAATGAAAAACTGTTTTTT. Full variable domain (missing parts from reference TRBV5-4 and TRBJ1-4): ETGVTQSPTHLIKTRGQQVTLRCSSQSGHNTVSWYQQALGQGPQFIFQYYREEENGRGNFPPRFSGLQFPNYSSELNVNALELDDSALYLCASSLGGINEKLFFGSGTQLSVL.

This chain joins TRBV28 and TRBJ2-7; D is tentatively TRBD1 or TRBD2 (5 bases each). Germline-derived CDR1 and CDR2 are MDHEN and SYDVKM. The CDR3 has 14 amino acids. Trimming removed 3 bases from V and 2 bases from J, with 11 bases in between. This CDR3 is CASSFGTAAYEQYF. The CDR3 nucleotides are TGTGCCAGCAGTTTCGGGACCGCAGCCTACGAGCAGTACTTC.

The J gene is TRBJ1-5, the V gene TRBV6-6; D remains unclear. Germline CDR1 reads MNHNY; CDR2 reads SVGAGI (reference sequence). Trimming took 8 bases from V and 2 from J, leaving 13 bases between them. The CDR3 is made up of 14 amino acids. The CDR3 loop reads CASCAGNGNQPQHF. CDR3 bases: TGTGCCAGCTGTGCGGGGAACGGCAATCAGCCCCAGCATTTT.

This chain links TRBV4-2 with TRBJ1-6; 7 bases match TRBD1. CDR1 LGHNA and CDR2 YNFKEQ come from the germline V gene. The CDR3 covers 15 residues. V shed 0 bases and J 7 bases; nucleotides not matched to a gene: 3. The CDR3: CASSQEAGGNSPLHF. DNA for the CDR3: TGTGCCAGCAGCCAAGAGGCAGGGGGAAATTCACCCCTCCACTTT.